These 22 T cell receptor beta chains were sequenced from one sample in a study of blood T cell repertoires in COVID-19. Profiling relied on immunoSEQ multiplex PCR, and the TCRdb table lists in-frame clones only, not all of them. This sample has more than 150,000 clones, with roughly four fifths found just once. The sample taken for sequencing was PBMCs or T cells enriched from blood (not recorded which). Receptors originate from a man aged 35 to 55 who had recovered from COVID-19.

The chain carries TRBV28 and TRBJ2-1, with D unclear. Germline V gene sequence: CDR1 MDHEN, CDR2 SYDVKM. Between the trimmed V and J ends, which lost 1 base and 5 bases, there was a span of 9 bases. This CDR3 spans 14 amino acids. CDR3 loop: CASSLSPPNNEQFF. Written as DNA, the CDR3 is TGTGCCAGCAGTTTATCCCCTCCTAACAATGAGCAGTTCTTC.

J is TRBJ2-1 and V is TRBV9; 12 bases fit TRBD2. J was trimmed by 7 bases and V by 4 bases; bases with no gene match: 6. The V gene's germline CDR1 is SGDLS and CDR2 YYNGEE. The CDR3 loop spans 15 amino acids. The CDR3 DNA reads as TGTGCCAGCAGCCCGTCAGGGACTAGCGGGAATGAGCAGTTCTTC. Its protein is CASSPSGTSGNEQFF.

Here the CDR3 DNA reads TGTGCCAGCAGCTTAGGCCTAGCGGATGAGACCCAGTACTTC. Translated: CASSLGLADETQYF. The chain combines TRBV7-8 with TRBJ2-5; 7 bases are a match to TRBD2. The V and J ends lost 1 base and 5 bases, in that order; junction bases with no gene match: 4. CDR1 SGHVS and CDR2 FQNEAQ come from the germline V gene. The length of the CDR3 is 14 residues.

The chain combines TRBV19 with TRBJ1-2; D call uncertain. The germline gives CDR1 LNHDA, CDR2 SQIVND (reference sequence). The CDR3 sequence is 13 residues long. Trimming removed 3 bases at V and 4 bases at J, with 9 bases between. The CDR3, as DNA: TGTGCCAGTAGTATTGGTCTAGCCTATGGCTACACCTTC. Residues: CASSIGLAYGYTF.

The rearrangement links TRBV12-5 to TRBJ1-2; the D is unclear. Trimming removed 6 bases from V and 8 bases from J, with 10 bases in between. This CDR3 is built from 11 residues. Germline V CDR1 and CDR2: LGHNT, FRNRAP. As DNA, the CDR3 is TGTGCTAGTGGAGCCCTGGAGGGCTACACCTTC. Amino acids: CASGALEGYTF. Together with reference TRBV12-5 and TRBJ1-2, the CDR3 gives the full variable domain: DARVTQTPRHKVTEMGQEVTMRCQPILGHNTVFWYRQTMMQGLELLAYFRNRAPLDDSGMPKDRFSAEMPDATLATLKIQPSEPRDSAVYFCASGALEGYTFGSGTRLTVV.

The chain employs TRBV6-5 and TRBJ2-1; tentative D call: TRBD2 (6 bases). The CDR3 totals 15 residues. Germline CDR1 is MNHEY and CDR2 is SVGAGI. Trimming took off 2 bases at V and 3 bases at J, with 11 bases between the two ends. As DNA, the CDR3 is TGTGCCAGCAGTTACGCGCTAGCGAGCTACAATGAGCAGTTCTTC. It translates to CASSYALASYNEQFF.

The chain combines TRBV6-2 or TRBV6-3 with TRBJ1-5; the match to TRBD1 covers 9 bases. The germline V gene encodes CDR1 MNHEY and CDR2 SVGEGT. V was clipped by 5 bases and J by 6 bases; unmatched bases: 2. CDR3 length: 13 amino acids. CDR3 DNA: TGTGCCAGCAGTCGGACAGGGGTTCAGCCCCAGCATTTT. The encoded protein is CASSRTGVQPQHF.

The chain couples TRBV9 to TRBJ2-7, with 9 bases matching TRBD1. J was trimmed by 5 bases and V by 2 bases; bases with no gene match: 11. Germline V gene lookup returns CDR1 SGDLS and CDR2 YYNGEE. This CDR3 region has 16 residues. The CDR3 DNA sequence: TGTGCCAGCAGCGTCGACCCGGGACAGGGTGCCCACGAGCAGTACTTC. Its protein product is CASSVDPGQGAHEQYF.

The chain couples TRBV7-6 to TRBJ1-1, with a possible D match to TRBD1 (5 bases). Germline V gene lookup returns CDR1 SGHVS and CDR2 FNYEAQ. This CDR3 spans 16 amino acids. V was pared by 4 bases and J by 1 base, with 16 bases between. CDR3 sequence: CASSSSIIGQNTEAFF. The CDR3, as DNA: TGTGCCAGCAGCTCATCCATAATTGGACAGAACACTGAAGCTTTCTTT.

The V call is TRBV10-2, the J call TRBJ2-3; 8 nucleotides agree with TRBD2. CDR1 and CDR2 (germline): WSHSY, SAAADI. The CDR3 contains 16 residues. The V gene end was trimmed by 7 bases and the J gene end by 6 bases; junction bases not matched to a gene: 15. The CDR3 nucleotides read TGCGCCAGCACCGGAGAAAGAGCGGGAGTAATGGATACGCAGTATTTT. Its protein is CASTGERAGVMDTQYF.

Note on this clone: One junction end does not reproduce the germline sequence, and a read error may be involved. This chain links TRBV30 with TRBJ1-2; the match to TRBD1 covers 8 bases. The CDR3 covers 12 residues. Germline CDR1 is GTSNPN and CDR2 is SVGIG (reference sequence). CDR3: CASGQGNHGYTF. In nucleotides, the CDR3 is TGTGCCTCCGGACAGGGTAACCATGGCTACACCTTC.

The genes are TRBV5-4 and TRBJ2-6, with 8 bases identical to TRBD1. The CDR3 has 17 residues. With V trimmed by 1 base and J by 0 bases, 3 bases remained unmatched. The germline V gene encodes CDR1 SGHNT and CDR2 YYREEE (reference sequence). The CDR3 here is CASSLYRGASGANVLTF. The CDR3 nucleotides read TGTGCCAGCAGCTTGTACAGGGGGGCCTCTGGGGCCAACGTCCTGACTTTC.

This clone appeared once. The chain couples TRBV28 to TRBJ1-5; D remains ambiguous. CDR3 length: 16 amino acids. With 2 bases removed from V and 0 bases from J, the gap between germline ends came to 11 bases. In germline, CDR1 is MDHEN, CDR2 SYDVKM. The chain's CDR3 is CASSLVWSYSNQPQHF. The CDR3 nucleotides are TGTGCCAGCAGTTTAGTCTGGAGTTATAGCAATCAGCCCCAGCATTTT.

The rearrangement uses TRBV7-2 and TRBJ2-1; 8 bases match TRBD2. The CDR3 runs 17 residues. Unmatched junction bases numbered 12, after V lost 0 bases and J lost 8 bases. Germline loops: CDR1 SGHTA, CDR2 FQGNSA. CDR3 sequence: CASSLARGGGPRDEQFF. The CDR3 region has the DNA TGTGCCAGCAGCTTAGCTCGGGGGGGAGGGCCAAGGGATGAGCAGTTCTTC.

The chain carries TRBV5-1 and TRBJ2-1, with D unclear. The CDR3 has 17 amino acids. Germline values: CDR1 SGHRS, CDR2 YFSETQ. The V end was cut by 1 base, the J end by 0 bases, with 14 bases between. Here the CDR3 reads CASSLTGLRSSYNEQFF. DNA of the CDR3: TGCGCCAGCAGCTTGACGGGTTTAAGGAGCTCCTACAATGAGCAGTTCTTC.

The rearrangement uses TRBV6-1 and TRBJ1-6, with no clear D. Germline values: CDR1 MNHNS, CDR2 SASEGT. The CDR3 consists of 16 residues. Trimming stripped 3 bases from V and 0 bases from J, with 9 bases between. The CDR3 sequence: CASSDYLSSYNSPLHF. The CDR3 DNA reads TGTGCCAGCAGTGACTACCTAAGCTCCTATAATTCACCCCTCCACTTT.

The J gene is TRBJ2-7, the V gene TRBV2; 10 positions agree with TRBD2. The junction had 5 bases not matched to a gene; V was cut back by 2 bases and J by 4 bases. There are 15 residues in the CDR3. In germline, CDR1 is SNHLY, CDR2 FYNNEI. This CDR3 reads CASSEIAGGAYEQYV. As DNA, the CDR3 is TGTGCCAGCAGTGAAATAGCGGGAGGCGCATACGAGCAGTACGTC.

The chain has TRBV5-4 and TRBJ1-1, with a weak D call TRBD1 (6 bases). The germline V and J ends were trimmed by 4 bases and 1 base, with 11 bases remaining between them. CDR3 size: 14 residues. Germline V lookup: CDR1 SGHNT, CDR2 YYREEE (reference sequence). This CDR3 reads CASSLKQGNTEAFF. The CDR3 coding sequence is TGTGCCAGCAGCCTAAAACAGGGGAACACTGAAGCTTTCTTT.

The chain has TRBV5-4 and TRBJ2-2; no firm D call. CDR3 length: 17 amino acids. Trimming stripped 7 bases from V and 4 bases from J, with 23 bases between. CDR1 SGHNT and CDR2 YYREEE come from the germline V gene (reference sequence). Written as DNA, the CDR3 is TGTGCCAGCGCCCCAGGTTCGGCCCTAATTGTCACCGGGGAGCTGTTTTTT. This sequence encodes CASAPGSALIVTGELFF.

The V and J genes are TRBV6-6 and TRBJ2-7; 7 positions agree with TRBD2. Germline V gives CDR1 MNHNY, CDR2 SVGAGI (reference sequence). J gave up 2 bases and V 8 bases, and 3 bases lay outside the gene matches. The CDR3 covers 12 residues. CDR3 region: CASRSGAYEQYV. CDR3 DNA sequence: TGTGCCAGCCGCAGCGGGGCCTACGAGCAGTACGTC.

This chain joins TRBV5-1 and TRBJ1-2; weak D call: TRBD1 (5 bases). This CDR3 region has 13 residues. Per germline, CDR1 SGHRS and CDR2 YFSETQ. V lost 0 bases and J lost 4, with 7 bases in between. The CDR3 loop is CASSLGQFYGYTF. CDR3 DNA sequence: TGCGCCAGCAGCTTGGGACAGTTCTATGGCTACACCTTC.

This chain connects TRBV5-1 to TRBJ1-4; D possibly corresponds to TRBD1 (5 bases). Trimming shortened V by 1 base and J by 8 bases, and 15 bases separated the two germline ends. The CDR3 is made up of 15 amino acids. The germline V gene has CDR1 SGHRS and CDR2 YFSETQ. The CDR3 is CASSLSAVGGEKLFF. CDR3 nucleotides: TGCGCCAGCAGCTTGAGTGCGGTGGGGGGAGAAAAACTGTTTTTT. Full variable domain (outside the CDR3, taken from reference TRBV5-1 and TRBJ1-4): KAGVTQTPRYLIKTRGQQVTLSCSPISGHRSVSWYQQTPGQGLQFLFEYFSETQRNKGNFPGRFSGRQFSNSRSEMNVSTLELGDSALYLCASSLSAVGGEKLFFGSGTQLSVL.